This TCR beta chain was obtained from a study of cytomegalovirus exposure and HLA in healthy donors. Looked up from germline, CDR1 is MNHEY and CDR2 is SMNVEV (reference sequence). Germline trimming cut 4 bases from V and 1 base from J; bases unmatched to any gene: 6. The CDR3 spans 16 residues. Vbeta (60) and Jbeta (13) primers were used in the PCR. Data came from immunoSEQ multiplex PCR; TCRdb stores just in-frame clones and leaves some out. The data show 80,000 to 100,000 clones, around 81% seen once. This chain uses TRBV27 with TRBJ1-5; TRBD1 matches at 8 bases. The specimen sequenced was PBMCs. The receptor was isolated from a female donor in good health and CMV-seropositive. For the CDR3, the DNA is TGTGCCAGCAGTTCCCGGACAGGGTCCAGCAATCAGCCCCAGCATTTT. It translates to CASSSRTGSSNQPQHF.